These 24 T cell receptor beta chains were sequenced from one sample in a study of shared clonotypes between healthy human individuals. Produced via immunoSEQ multiplex PCR; TCRdb's table is partial and in-frame only. The table lists some 450,000 clones, around 77% of them singletons. Sequencing was performed on PBMCs. These receptors were collected from a woman between 35 and 50 years old in good health. Some clones in this sample may be carry-over from other donors' samples.

This clone was counted between two and nine times. The CDR3 nucleotides are TGCGCCAGCAGCGCGGACAGCAATCAGCCCCAGCATTTT. Residues: CASSADSNQPQHF. V and J are TRBV5-1 and TRBJ1-5; D is uncertain. V lost 4 bases to trimming and J lost 1 base, with 6 bases between them. This CDR3 region has 13 residues. Germline CDR1 is SGHRS and CDR2 is YFSETQ.

The gene calls are TRBV19 and TRBJ2-3; a weak D match, TRBD2 (6 bases). Germline assignment: CDR1 LNHDA and CDR2 SQIVND (reference sequence). The CDR3 runs 15 residues. V was pared by 4 bases and J by 5 bases, with 16 bases between. In DNA form, the CDR3 reads TGTGCCAGTAGTACCAGACCCAGCGGGTTAGATACGCAGTATTTT. This sequence encodes CASSTRPSGLDTQYF.

The V call is TRBV30, the J call TRBJ2-1; 7 positions agree with TRBD2. Looked up from germline, CDR1 is GTSNPN and CDR2 is SVGIG (reference sequence). The CDR3 runs to 11 residues. With 4 bases clipped from V and 9 bases from J, the junction kept 3 bases outside the gene matches. The CDR3 sequence: CAWMSGAEQFF. The CDR3, as DNA: TGTGCCTGGATGAGCGGGGCTGAGCAGTTCTTC.

This clone was counted once. This probably arose from a read error, given a far larger clone one base away. Because it lacks the conserved phenylalanine or tryptophan at the end, this CDR3 is likely a read error. The chain employs TRBV10-3 and TRBJ2-7, with a weak D call TRBD1 (5 bases). V was shortened by 3 bases and J by 3 bases, with 15 bases between the two germline ends. CDR3 length: 15 residues. CDR1 and CDR2 from the germline V gene are ENHRY and SYGVKD. The CDR3 region is CAISDTGLAVYEQYS. The CDR3 DNA reads TGTGCCATCAGTGATACAGGTCTCGCCGTCTACGAGCAGTACTCC.

This clone was seen a handful of times. The chain employs TRBV6-5 and TRBJ2-1, with 10 positions matching TRBD2. Germline V lookup: CDR1 MNHEY, CDR2 SVGAGI. Trimming took 5 bases from V and 4 from J; bases not matched to a gene: 5. The CDR3 spans 15 residues. This chain's CDR3 is CASSDWTSGYNEQFF. Here the CDR3 DNA reads TGTGCCAGCAGTGACTGGACTAGCGGTTACAATGAGCAGTTCTTC.

The chain employs TRBV9 and TRBJ2-1, with 8 bases lining up with TRBD2. The V gene end was trimmed by 3 bases and the J gene end by 6 bases; junction bases not matched to a gene: 5. The CDR3 contains 14 residues. From germline, CDR1 is SGDLS and CDR2 YYNGEE. The CDR3 region is CASSAGGIGNEQFF. CDR3 DNA sequence: TGTGCCAGCAGCGCGGGGGGGATTGGCAATGAGCAGTTCTTC.

The V and J genes are TRBV19 and TRBJ2-5, with TRBD2 matching 11 bases. The germline V gene has CDR1 LNHDA and CDR2 SQIVND (reference sequence). The V gene end was trimmed by 4 bases and the J gene end by 5 bases; junction bases not matched to a gene: 3. This CDR3 is 14 amino acids long. CDR3 nucleotides: TGTGCCAGTAGTACCCGACTAGCGGGGGAGACCCAGTACTTC. Amino acid sequence: CASSTRLAGETQYF.

The genes are TRBV5-1 and TRBJ2-1; tentative D call: TRBD2 (5 bases). Trimming stripped 3 bases from V and 5 bases from J, with 9 bases between. The CDR3 totals 13 residues. The germline gives CDR1 SGHRS, CDR2 YFSETQ. As DNA, the CDR3 is TGCGCCAGCAGCTCACTAGTGGACAATGAGCAGTTCTTC. Protein: CASSSLVDNEQFF.

The chain uses TRBV5-4 and TRBJ1-2, with TRBD1 matching over 8 bases. The CDR3 sequence is 15 residues long. Germline loops: CDR1 SGHNT, CDR2 YYREEE (reference sequence). With V trimmed by 9 bases and J by 4 bases, 14 bases remained unmatched. The CDR3 region is CATENRNRGIYGYTF. In DNA, the CDR3 is TGTGCCACCGAAAACCGCAACAGGGGGATCTATGGCTACACCTTC.

This rearrangement joins TRBV7-3 to TRBJ2-1; TRBD1 agrees at 9 bases. V trimming: 8 bases; J trimming: 4 bases; junction bases outside the gene matches: 3. This CDR3 is 13 amino acids long. CDR1 is SGHTA and CDR2 is FQGTGA in the germline V gene. The CDR3 here is CASGTGFYNEQFF. CDR3 bases: TGTGCCAGCGGGACAGGGTTTTACAATGAGCAGTTCTTC.

The chain combines TRBV30 with TRBJ2-5, with a possible D match to TRBD2 (6 bases). The V gene lost 3 bases and the J gene lost 5 bases, with 19 bases spanning the gap. The CDR3 length is 15 residues. In germline, CDR1 is GTSNPN, CDR2 SVGIG (reference sequence). The chain's CDR3 is CAWREGRATAETQYF. In nucleotides, the CDR3 is TGTGCCTGGAGGGAGGGGCGAGCGACGGCGGAGACCCAGTACTTC.

The V and J genes are TRBV28 and TRBJ2-5; D uncertain. Trimming took off 10 bases at V and 2 bases at J, with 11 bases between the two ends. There are 12 residues in the CDR3. CDR1 and CDR2 (germline): MDHEN, SYDVKM. The CDR3 DNA reads TGTGCCACGAGACCTTTTCAAGAGACCCAGTACTTC. It is translated as CATRPFQETQYF.

The chain joins TRBV9 to TRBJ2-7, with 11 bases lining up with TRBD2. Germline CDR1 SGDLS, CDR2 YYNGEE. Trimming took 3 bases from V and 7 from J; bases not matched to a gene: 6. The CDR3 covers 14 residues. The CDR3 nucleotides are TGTGCCAGCAGCGCGCCGGGGACTAGCGGTGAGCAGTACTTC. Translated, it gives CASSAPGTSGEQYF. The whole variable domain, filled in from reference TRBV9 and TRBJ2-7, reads DSGVTQTPKHLITATGQRVTLRCSPRSGDLSVYWYQQSLDQGLQFLIQYYNGEERAKGNILERFSAQQFPDLHSELNLSSLELGDSALYFCASSAPGTSGEQYFGPGTRLTVT.

Comment on this clone: Other DNA sequences within the sample encode an identical CDR3. This CDR3 is CASSLAGAGELFF. The CDR3 coding sequence is TGTGCCAGCAGCTTAGCGGGCGCCGGGGAGCTGTTTTTT. The chain links TRBV11-2 to TRBJ2-2, with D uncertain. Deletions cut 1 base from V and 6 bases from J, with 6 bases between. The CDR3 contains 13 residues. Germline CDR1 and CDR2: SGHAT and FQNNGV.

V and J are TRBV4-1 and TRBJ2-1; TRBD1 aligns across 7 bases. This CDR3 has 16 residues. Germline-derived CDR1 and CDR2 are MGHRA and YSYEKL. V was pared by 2 bases and J by 10 bases, with 14 bases of the junction left unmatched. CDR3 sequence (DNA): TGCGCCAGCAGCCAATCACGGACAGGAAGTCCGGGGGAGCAGTTCTTC. It encodes CASSQSRTGSPGEQFF.

V and J are TRBV6-6 and TRBJ2-2; TRBD2 agrees at 14 bases. CDR3 length equals 15 residues. V shed 5 bases, J shed 5 bases, and the junction held 1 base outside the gene matches. Germline CDR1 reads MNHNY; CDR2 reads SVGAGI (reference sequence). CDR3 amino acids: CASSGLAGGTGELFF. The CDR3 nucleotides read TGTGCCAGCAGTGGACTAGCGGGAGGTACCGGGGAGCTGTTTTTT.

The genes are TRBV19 and TRBJ2-3; 11 bases are a match to TRBD2. The CDR3 has 15 residues. Germline values: CDR1 LNHDA, CDR2 SQIVND (reference sequence). The V gene end was trimmed by 1 base and the J gene end by 4 bases; junction bases not matched to a gene: 1. CDR3 region: CASSIASGRPDTQYF. The CDR3 DNA sequence: TGTGCCAGTAGTATAGCTAGCGGGAGGCCAGATACGCAGTATTTT.

This clone showed up just once. This chain joins TRBV5-5 and TRBJ1-5, with 7 bases matching TRBD1. This CDR3 comprises 14 residues. V trimming: 8 bases; J trimming: 0 bases; junction bases outside the gene matches: 5. Germline CDR1 is SGHKS and CDR2 is YYEKEE (reference sequence). The CDR3 DNA reads TGTGCCAGTGGGACAGTTGATAGCAATCAGCCCCAGCATTTT. Translating it yields CASGTVDSNQPQHF.

This clone was counted between two and nine times. As DNA, the CDR3 is TGTGCCAGTAGTTTCGGGACAACCTATGGCTACACCTTC. The encoded protein is CASSFGTTYGYTF. This chain uses TRBV19 with TRBJ1-2; tentatively, D is TRBD1 (6 bases). CDR1 is LNHDA and CDR2 is SQIVND in the germline V gene (reference sequence). The CDR3 is 13 amino acids. The V gene lost 5 bases and the J gene lost 4 bases, with 11 bases spanning the gap.

As regards this clone: A read error may produce the germline difference seen at one junction end. The V call is TRBV4-3, the J call TRBJ2-1; 9 bases map to TRBD2. The germline CDR1 and CDR2 sequences are LGHNA and YSLEER. CDR3 length: 17 amino acids. The chain's CDR3 is CASSHFKGGRVMNGQFF. The CDR3 nucleotides read TGCGCCAGCAGCCACTTTAAGGGCGGGAGGGTTATGAATGGGCAGTTCTTC.

Ten or more counts support this clone. This CDR3 is also generated by other DNA sequences in the sample. The rearrangement uses TRBV28 and TRBJ1-2; D gene unclear. V was trimmed by 2 bases and J by 5 bases, leaving 6 bases between them. In germline, CDR1 is MDHEN, CDR2 SYDVKM. The CDR3 extends over 12 amino acids. CDR3 region: CASSLVGYGYTF. In DNA, the CDR3 is TGTGCCAGCAGTTTAGTCGGGTATGGCTACACCTTC.

In its sample, this clone was seen a few times. V is TRBV19 and J is TRBJ1-3; perhaps TRBD1 as D (6 bases). V lost 9 bases to trimming and J lost 0 bases, with 15 bases between them. Germline V gives CDR1 LNHDA, CDR2 SQIVND (reference sequence). The CDR3 extends over 15 amino acids. For the CDR3, the DNA is TGTGCCAGCTCCCAGGGGCCCAGCTCTGGAAACACCATATATTTT. This encodes CASSQGPSSGNTIYF.

Concerning this clone itself: A read error is likely here: a far larger clone is one base away. This same CDR3 is encoded by further DNA sequences in the sample. This rearrangement joins TRBV15 to TRBJ2-7; possible D gene TRBD1, 5 bases. V was trimmed by 3 bases and J by 5 bases, leaving 11 bases between them. Germline CDR1 is LNHNV and CDR2 is YYDKDF (reference sequence). CDR3 length: 13 amino acids. Written as DNA, the CDR3 is TGTGCCACCAGCAGGGACAACGCCGACGAGCAGTACTTC. This encodes CATSRDNADEQYF.

The chain has TRBV14 and TRBJ2-2, with TRBD2 identical over 14 bases. The CDR3 extends over 21 amino acids. Germline trimming cut 3 bases from V and 3 bases from J; bases unmatched to any gene: 15. Per the germline V gene, CDR1 is SGHDN and CDR2 is FVKESK. CDR3 in amino acids: CASSHTTSGRAGSRYTGELFF. CDR3 nucleotide sequence: TGTGCCAGCAGCCATACGACTAGCGGGAGGGCCGGCTCCCGCTACACCGGGGAGCTGTTTTTT.